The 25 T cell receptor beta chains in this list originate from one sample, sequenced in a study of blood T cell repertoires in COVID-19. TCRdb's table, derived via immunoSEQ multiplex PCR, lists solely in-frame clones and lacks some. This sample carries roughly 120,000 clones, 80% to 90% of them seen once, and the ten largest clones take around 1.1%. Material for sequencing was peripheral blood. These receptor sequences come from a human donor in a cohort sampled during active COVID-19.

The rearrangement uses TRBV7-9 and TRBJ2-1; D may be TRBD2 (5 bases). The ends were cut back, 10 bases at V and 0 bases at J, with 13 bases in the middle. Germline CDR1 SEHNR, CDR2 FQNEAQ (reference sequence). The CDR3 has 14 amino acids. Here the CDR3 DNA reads TGTGCCACAGGACGGGGAAGCTCCTACAATGAGCAGTTCTTC. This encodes CATGRGSSYNEQFF.

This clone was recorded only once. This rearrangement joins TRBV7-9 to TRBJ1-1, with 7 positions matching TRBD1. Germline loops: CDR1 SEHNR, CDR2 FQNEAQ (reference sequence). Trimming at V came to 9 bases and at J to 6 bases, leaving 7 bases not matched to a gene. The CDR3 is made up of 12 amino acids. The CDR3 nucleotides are TGTGCCAGTAGAGGGGGCTATGCTGAAGCTTTCTTT. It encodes CASRGGYAEAFF. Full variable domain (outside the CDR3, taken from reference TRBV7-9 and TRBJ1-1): DTGVSQNPRHKITKRGQNVTFRCDPISEHNRLYWYRQTLGQGPEFLTYFQNEAQLEKSRLLSDRFSAERPKGSFSTLEIQRTEQGDSAMYLCASRGGYAEAFFGQGTRLTVV.

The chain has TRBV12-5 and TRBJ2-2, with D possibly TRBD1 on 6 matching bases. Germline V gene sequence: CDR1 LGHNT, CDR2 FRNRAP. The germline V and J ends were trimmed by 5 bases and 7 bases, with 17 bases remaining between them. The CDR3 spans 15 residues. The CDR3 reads CASGNLRTGNGELFF. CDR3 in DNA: TGTGCTAGTGGTAACCTTCGAACAGGGAACGGGGAGCTGTTTTTT. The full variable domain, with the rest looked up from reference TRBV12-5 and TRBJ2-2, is DARVTQTPRHKVTEMGQEVTMRCQPILGHNTVFWYRQTMMQGLELLAYFRNRAPLDDSGMPKDRFSAEMPDATLATLKIQPSEPRDSAVYFCASGNLRTGNGELFFGEGSRLTVL.

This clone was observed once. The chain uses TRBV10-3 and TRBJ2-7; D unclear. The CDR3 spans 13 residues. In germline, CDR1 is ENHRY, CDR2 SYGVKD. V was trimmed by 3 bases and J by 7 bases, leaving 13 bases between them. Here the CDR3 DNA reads TGTGCCATCAGTGATGTACCCCCAGATGAGCAGTACTTC. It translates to CAISDVPPDEQYF.

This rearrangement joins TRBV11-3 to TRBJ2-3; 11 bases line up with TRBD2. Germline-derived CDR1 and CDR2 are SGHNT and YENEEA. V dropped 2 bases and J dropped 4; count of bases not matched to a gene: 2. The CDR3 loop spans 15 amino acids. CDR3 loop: CASSLLSGGADTQYF. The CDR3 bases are TGTGCCAGCAGCTTACTTAGCGGGGGGGCAGATACGCAGTATTTT.

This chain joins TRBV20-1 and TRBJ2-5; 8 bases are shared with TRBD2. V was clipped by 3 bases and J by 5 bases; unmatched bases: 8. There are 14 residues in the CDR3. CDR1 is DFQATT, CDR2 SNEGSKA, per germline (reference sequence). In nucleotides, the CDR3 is TGCAGTGCTAGTTTCGGCGGGGGGTTGGAGACCCAGTACTTC. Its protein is CSASFGGGLETQYF.

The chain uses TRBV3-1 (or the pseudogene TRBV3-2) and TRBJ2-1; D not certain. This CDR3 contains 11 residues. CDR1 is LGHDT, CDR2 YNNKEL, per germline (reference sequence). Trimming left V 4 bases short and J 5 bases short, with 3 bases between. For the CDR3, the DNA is TGTGCCAGCAGCCTCGACAATGAGCAGTTCTTC. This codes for CASSLDNEQFF.

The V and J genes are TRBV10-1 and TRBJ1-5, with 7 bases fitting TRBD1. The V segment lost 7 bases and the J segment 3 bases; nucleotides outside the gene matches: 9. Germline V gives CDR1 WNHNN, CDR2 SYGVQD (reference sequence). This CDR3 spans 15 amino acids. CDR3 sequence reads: CASNPWTGLNQPQHF. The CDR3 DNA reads TGCGCCAGCAACCCTTGGACAGGTCTCAATCAGCCCCAGCATTTT.

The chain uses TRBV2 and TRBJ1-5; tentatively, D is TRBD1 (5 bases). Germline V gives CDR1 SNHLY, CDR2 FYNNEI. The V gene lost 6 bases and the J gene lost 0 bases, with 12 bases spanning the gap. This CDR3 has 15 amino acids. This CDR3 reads CASRGTGSSNQPQHF. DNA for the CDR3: TGTGCCAGCAGAGGAACAGGCTCTAGCAATCAGCCCCAGCATTTT.

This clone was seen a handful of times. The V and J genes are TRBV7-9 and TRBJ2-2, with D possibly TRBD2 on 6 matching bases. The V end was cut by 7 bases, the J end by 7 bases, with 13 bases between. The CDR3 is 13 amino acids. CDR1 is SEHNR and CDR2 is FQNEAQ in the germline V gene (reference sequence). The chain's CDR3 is CASTLLDYGELFF. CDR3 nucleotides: TGTGCCAGCACCCTCCTGGACTACGGGGAGCTGTTTTTT.

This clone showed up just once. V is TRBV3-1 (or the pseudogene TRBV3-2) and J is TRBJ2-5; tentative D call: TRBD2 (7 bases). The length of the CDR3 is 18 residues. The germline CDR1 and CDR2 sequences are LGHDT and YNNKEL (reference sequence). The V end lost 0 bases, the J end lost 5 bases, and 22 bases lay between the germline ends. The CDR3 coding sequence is TGTGCCAGCAGCCAAGAGCCGCAGGGGCGTTTCGGGGGGGAGACCCAGTACTTC. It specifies CASSQEPQGRFGGETQYF.

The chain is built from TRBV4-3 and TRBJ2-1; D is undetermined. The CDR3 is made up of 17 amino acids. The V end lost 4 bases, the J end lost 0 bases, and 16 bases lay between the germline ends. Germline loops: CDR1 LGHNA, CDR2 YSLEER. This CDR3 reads CASSPGSTVHSYNEQFF. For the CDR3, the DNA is TGCGCCAGCAGCCCTGGATCCACAGTCCACTCCTACAATGAGCAGTTCTTC.

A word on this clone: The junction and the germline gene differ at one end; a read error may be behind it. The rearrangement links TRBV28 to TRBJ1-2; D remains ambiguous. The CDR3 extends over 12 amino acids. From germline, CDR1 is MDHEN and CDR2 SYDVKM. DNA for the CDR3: TGTGCCAGCAGTTTGAAAAGAGGATTGTGGTCCTTC. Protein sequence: CASSLKRGLWSF.

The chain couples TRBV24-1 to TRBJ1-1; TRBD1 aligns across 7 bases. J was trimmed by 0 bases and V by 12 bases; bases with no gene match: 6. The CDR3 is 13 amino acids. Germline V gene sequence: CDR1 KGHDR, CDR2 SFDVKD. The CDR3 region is CAVTGAMNTEAFF. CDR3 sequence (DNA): TGTGCCGTTACAGGGGCTATGAACACTGAAGCTTTCTTT.

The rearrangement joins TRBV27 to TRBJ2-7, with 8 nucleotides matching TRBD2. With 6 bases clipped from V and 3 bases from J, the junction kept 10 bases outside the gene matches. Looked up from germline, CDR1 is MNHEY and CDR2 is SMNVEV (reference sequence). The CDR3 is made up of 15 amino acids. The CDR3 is CASSLAGRASYEQYF. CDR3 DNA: TGTGCCAGCAGCCTAGCCGGGAGGGCCAGCTACGAGCAGTACTTC.

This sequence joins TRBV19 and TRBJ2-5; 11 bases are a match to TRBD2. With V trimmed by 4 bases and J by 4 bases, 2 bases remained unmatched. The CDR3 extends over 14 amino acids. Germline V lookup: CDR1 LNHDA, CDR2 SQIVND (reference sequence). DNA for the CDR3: TGTGCCAGTAGTACCGGACTAGCGGGAGAGACCCAGTACTTC. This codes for CASSTGLAGETQYF.

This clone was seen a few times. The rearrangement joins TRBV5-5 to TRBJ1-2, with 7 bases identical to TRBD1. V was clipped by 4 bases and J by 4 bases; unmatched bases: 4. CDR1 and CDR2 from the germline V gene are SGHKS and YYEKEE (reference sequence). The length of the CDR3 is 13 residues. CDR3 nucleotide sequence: TGTGCCAGCAGCGGGACAGACAGCTATGGCTACACCTTC. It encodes CASSGTDSYGYTF.

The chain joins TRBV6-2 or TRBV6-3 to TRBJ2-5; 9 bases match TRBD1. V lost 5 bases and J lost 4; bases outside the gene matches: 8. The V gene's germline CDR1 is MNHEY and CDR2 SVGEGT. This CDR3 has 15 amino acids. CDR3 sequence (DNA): TGTGCCAGCAGTCTTCTGACAGGGGGAGGAGAGACCCAGTACTTC. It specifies CASSLLTGGGETQYF.

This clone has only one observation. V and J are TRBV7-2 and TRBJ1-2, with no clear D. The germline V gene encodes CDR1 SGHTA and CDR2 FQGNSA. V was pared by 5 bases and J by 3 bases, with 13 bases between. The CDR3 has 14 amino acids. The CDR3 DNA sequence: TGTGCCAGCAGCCCCCCGAGGGAAGACTATGGCTACACCTTC. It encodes CASSPPREDYGYTF.

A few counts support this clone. CDR3 protein: CASSLQGVYGYTF. CDR3 nucleotide sequence: TGTGCCAGCAGCTTACAGGGGGTATATGGCTACACCTTC. The V gene is TRBV7-2, the J gene TRBJ1-2; 7 nucleotides align to TRBD1. This CDR3 has 13 amino acids. Trimming at V came to 2 bases and at J to 5 bases, leaving 2 bases not matched to a gene. Germline CDR1 SGHTA, CDR2 FQGNSA.

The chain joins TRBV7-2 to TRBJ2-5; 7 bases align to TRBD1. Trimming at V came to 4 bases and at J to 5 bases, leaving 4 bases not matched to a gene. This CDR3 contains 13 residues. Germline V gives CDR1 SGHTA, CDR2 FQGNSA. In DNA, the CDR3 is TGTGCCAGCAGCTCAGACAGGGCTGAGACCCAGTACTTC. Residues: CASSSDRAETQYF.

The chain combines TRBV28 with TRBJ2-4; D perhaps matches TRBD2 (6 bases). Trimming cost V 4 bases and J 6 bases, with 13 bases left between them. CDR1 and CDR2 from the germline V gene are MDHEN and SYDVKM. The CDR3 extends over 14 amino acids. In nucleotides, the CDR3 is TGTGCCAGCAGTTCGCACGGGGGTGGAAACATTCAGTACTTC. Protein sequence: CASSSHGGGNIQYF.

This chain's CDR3 is CASSLATGAQGSTQYF. CDR3 nucleotides: TGCGCCAGCAGCTTGGCCACAGGCGCCCAGGGTAGTACCCAGTACTTC. This chain joins TRBV5-1 and TRBJ2-5; tentatively, D is TRBD1 (5 bases). From germline, CDR1 is SGHRS and CDR2 YFSETQ. The ends were cut back, 0 bases at V and 8 bases at J, with 20 bases in the middle. The CDR3 runs 16 residues.

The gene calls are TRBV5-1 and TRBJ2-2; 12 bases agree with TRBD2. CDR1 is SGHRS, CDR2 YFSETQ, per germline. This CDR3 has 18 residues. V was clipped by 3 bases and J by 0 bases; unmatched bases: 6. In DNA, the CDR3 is TGCGCCAGCAGCTATGGGACTAGCGGGCGTACGAACACCGGGGAGCTGTTTTTT. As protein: CASSYGTSGRTNTGELFF.

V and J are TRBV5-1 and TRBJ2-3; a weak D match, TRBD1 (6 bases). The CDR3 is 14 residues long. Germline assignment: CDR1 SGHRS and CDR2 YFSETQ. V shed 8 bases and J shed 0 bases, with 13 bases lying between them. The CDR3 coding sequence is TGCGCCAGTCAGGACAGAGCTAGCACAGATACGCAGTATTTT. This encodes CASQDRASTDTQYF.